What follows are 2 T cell receptor beta chains derived from one specimen sequenced in a study of cytomegalovirus exposure and HLA in healthy donors. The PCR ran on 60 Vbeta and 13 Jbeta primers. Repertoires were generated with immunoSEQ multiplex PCR, while TCRdb's copy carries only in-frame clones and drops some. In the table there are about 160,000 clones, roughly 73% of which are singletons. Input material: PBMCs. The receptors derive from a woman in her 30s in good health and CMV-seronegative.

The chain combines TRBV11-3 with TRBJ2-1, with 7 bases identical to TRBD1. The CDR3 has 16 residues. The ends lost 2 bases at V and 3 bases at J; junction bases unmatched: 7. The germline gives CDR1 SGHNT, CDR2 YENEEA. CDR3: CASSLQGVGRYNEQFF. In nucleotides, the CDR3 is TGTGCCAGCAGCTTACAGGGGGTAGGGCGCTACAATGAGCAGTTCTTC. Full variable domain (missing parts from reference TRBV11-3 and TRBJ2-1): EAGVVQSPRYKIIEKKQPVAFWCNPISGHNTLYWYLQNLGQGPELLIRYENEEAVDDSQLPKDRFSAERLKGVDSTLKIQPAELGDSAVYLCASSLQGVGRYNEQFFGPGTRLTVL.

This chain connects TRBV9 to TRBJ1-3; 9 bases map to TRBD1. V was clipped by 2 bases and J by 0 bases; unmatched bases: 3. Per the germline V gene, CDR1 is SGDLS and CDR2 is YYNGEE. The CDR3 consists of 16 residues. CDR3: CASSVDRGNSGNTIYF. The CDR3 DNA reads as TGTGCCAGCAGCGTTGACAGGGGGAACTCTGGAAACACCATATATTTT.